This TCR beta chain emerged from a study of tumor-infiltrating lymphocytes in localized non-small cell lung cancer. Study-level points and caveats: IM1 and IM2 tumors showed no difference in T-cell fraction. TCR sequencing covered a subset of patients with enough tissue.

CDR3 length: 10 residues. Germline CDR1 MNHNS, CDR2 SASEGT. V shed 8 bases and J shed 1 base, with 0 bases lying between them. Points on this clone: The antigen is unknown.

The data were produced by immunoSEQ multiplex PCR, yet TCRdb's version contains in-frame clones alone and is incomplete. The sample has 13,000 or so clones; approximately 79% are singletons. The chain recombines TRBV6-1 with TRBJ2-1; D uncertain. Specimen: lung tumor tissue. This TCR came from a human donor with non-small cell lung cancer. CDR3 DNA sequence: TGTGCCAGCTCCTACAATGAGCAGTTCTTC. Translation: CASSYNEQFF.